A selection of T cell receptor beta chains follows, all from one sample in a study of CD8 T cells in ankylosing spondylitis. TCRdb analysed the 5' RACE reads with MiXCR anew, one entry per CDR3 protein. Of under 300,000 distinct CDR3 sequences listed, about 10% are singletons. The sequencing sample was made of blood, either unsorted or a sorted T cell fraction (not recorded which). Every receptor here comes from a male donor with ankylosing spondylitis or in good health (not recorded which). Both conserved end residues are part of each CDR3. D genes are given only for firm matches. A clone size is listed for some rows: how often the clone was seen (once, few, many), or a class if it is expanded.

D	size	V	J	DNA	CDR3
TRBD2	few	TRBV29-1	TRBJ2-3	TGCAGCGTTGTTGGGACTAGCGGATCTAGCACAGATACGCAGTATTTT	CSVVGTSGSSTDTQYF
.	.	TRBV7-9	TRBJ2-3	TGTGCCAGCAGCTTTGGGACTCCGGACACAGATACGCAGTATTTT	CASSFGTPDTDTQYF
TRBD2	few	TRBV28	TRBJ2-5	TGTGCCAGCAGTTCCGGGGGGGGAGTAGAGACCCAGTACTTC	CASSSGGGVETQYF
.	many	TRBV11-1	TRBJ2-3	TGTGCCAGCAGACGAGGGGAACGCACAGATACGCAGTATTTT	CASRRGERTDTQYF
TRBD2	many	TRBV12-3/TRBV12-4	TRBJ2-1	TGTGCCAGCAGGGACGCTAGCGGTTTAAATGAGCAGTTCTTC	CASRDASGLNEQFF
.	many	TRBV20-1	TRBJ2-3	TGCAGTGCTAGAGTCCCCGGGGGTACGCAGTATTTT	CSARVPGGTQYF
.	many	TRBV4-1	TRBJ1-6	TGCGCCAGCAGCCAAGACTCATTAGGACAGTATCTCCTCCACTTT	CASSQDSLGQYLLHF
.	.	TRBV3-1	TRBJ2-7	TGTGCCAGCAGCCAAGTGGCGGGATTCGGGGCCAGTTACGAGCAGTACTTC	CASSQVAGFGASYEQYF
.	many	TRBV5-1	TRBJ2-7	TGCGCCAGCAGTTTGGGATCAGGCTACGAGCAGTACTTC	CASSLGSGYEQYF
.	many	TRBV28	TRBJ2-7	TGTGCCAGCAGCCCCCTGGTAGCACCCTCCTACGAGCAGTACTTC	CASSPLVAPSYEQYF
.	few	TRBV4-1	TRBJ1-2	TGCGCCAGCAGCCAAGACCTACCGGGGGCGGGCTATGGCTACACCTTC	CASSQDLPGAGYGYTF
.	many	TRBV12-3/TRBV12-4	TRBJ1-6	TGTGCCAGCTCACCCGGGGGGTTCCCAGGAAATTCACCCCTCCACTTT	CASSPGGFPGNSPLHF
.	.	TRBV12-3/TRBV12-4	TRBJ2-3	TGTGCCAGCACCCTCCGGGATACGCAGTATTTT	CASTLRDTQYF
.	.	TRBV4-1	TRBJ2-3	TGCGCCAGCAGGCCCACAGGGTCCGATACGCAGTATTTT	CASRPTGSDTQYF
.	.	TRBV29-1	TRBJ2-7	TGCAGCGTTGGTTTTGGGACGGGTCCCAGGGAGCAGTACTTC	CSVGFGTGPREQYF
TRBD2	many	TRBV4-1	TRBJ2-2	TGCGCCAGCAGCCAGGCTAGCGGGGCCAACACCGGGGAGCTGTTTTTT	CASSQASGANTGELFF
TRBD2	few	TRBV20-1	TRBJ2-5	TGCAGTGCTAGGGGGACTAGCGGGTGGAACCAGTACTTC	CSARGTSGWNQYF
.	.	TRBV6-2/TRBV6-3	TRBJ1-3	TGTGCCAGCAGTTACTCGCGGGGATTATTCTCTGGAAACACCATATATTTT	CASSYSRGLFSGNTIYF
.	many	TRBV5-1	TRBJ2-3	TGCGCCAGCAGCTTCGGGACGGAAAATACAGATACGCAGTATTTT	CASSFGTENTDTQYF
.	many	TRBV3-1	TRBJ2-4	TGTGCCAGCAGCCAACCAGACAAAAACATTCAGTACTTC	CASSQPDKNIQYF
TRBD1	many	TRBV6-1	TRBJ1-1	TGTGCCAGCAGTGAAGGGACAGGCGGAAAAACGGCTTTCTTT	CASSEGTGGKTAFF
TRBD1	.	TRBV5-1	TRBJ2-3	TGCGCCAGCAGCTTGGAAGGGACAGGGGGCGCCAATACGCAGTATTTT	CASSLEGTGGANTQYF
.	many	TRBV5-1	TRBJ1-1	TGCGCCAGCAGCTCGCAGGTAAACACTGAAGCTTTCTTT	CASSSQVNTEAFF
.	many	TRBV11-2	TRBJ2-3	TGTGCCAGCGCCGACGCAGATACGCAGTATTTT	CASADADTQYF
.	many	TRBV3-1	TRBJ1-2	TGTGCCAGCAGTCATGGCGGGGCGGGCTATGGCTACACCTTC	CASSHGGAGYGYTF
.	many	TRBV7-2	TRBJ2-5	TGTGCCAGCGGAAAACTTAGCGAATACGAGACCCAGTACTTC	CASGKLSEYETQYF
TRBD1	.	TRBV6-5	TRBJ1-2	TGTGCCAGCACCTCCAGGGGGCTCGACTATGGCTACACCTTC	CASTSRGLDYGYTF
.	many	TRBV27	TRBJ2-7	TGTGCCAGCACCGTTGACAGCCACCGGTCCTACGAGCAGTACTTC	CASTVDSHRSYEQYF
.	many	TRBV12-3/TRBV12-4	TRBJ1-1	TGTGCCAGCAGGATTCCAGGGGTGAACACTGAAGCTTTCTTT	CASRIPGVNTEAFF
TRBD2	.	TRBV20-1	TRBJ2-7	TGCAGTGCTGGGGATCCGGGACTAGCGGTTTACGAGCAGTACTTC	CSAGDPGLAVYEQYF
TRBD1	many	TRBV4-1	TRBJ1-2	TGCGCCAGCAGCCAACCGACAGGGAGGCGCGGCTACACCTTC	CASSQPTGRRGYTF
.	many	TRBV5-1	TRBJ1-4	TGCGCCAGCAGCTTGGGACGGGGACTACATGAAAAACTGTTTTTT	CASSLGRGLHEKLFF
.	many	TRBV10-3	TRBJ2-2	TGTGCCACCACCCACGGGGGCCTCGGCGCGAACACCGGGGAGCTGTTTTTT	CATTHGGLGANTGELFF
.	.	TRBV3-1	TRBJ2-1	TGTGCCAGCAGCCAAGATTCCCTAGCGCTCAATGAGCAGTTCTTC	CASSQDSLALNEQFF
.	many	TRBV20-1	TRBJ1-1	TGCAGTGCTAGAGATGGCAGGGTGGGAACTGAAGCTTTCTTT	CSARDGRVGTEAFF
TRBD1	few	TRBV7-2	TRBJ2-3	TGTGCCAGCAGCTTAGAGGGGACAGGGGGGAAGTATTTT	CASSLEGTGGKYF